This T cell receptor beta chain was sequenced during a study of shared clonotypes between healthy human individuals. Unsorted samples drew genomic DNA from approximately 87 million PBMCs. Worth noting for this clone: The antigen is unknown.

Study-wide points: Sequencing depth was a factor that was expected to affect clonotype sharing among donors.

Each unsorted PBMC replicate got 300 ng genomic DNA, tens of thousands of genomes. The data were produced by immunoSEQ multiplex PCR, yet TCRdb's version contains in-frame clones alone and is incomplete. Among about 490,000 clones listed, 76% were seen once. This CDR3 has 11 amino acids. V shed 8 bases and J 5 bases; nucleotides not matched to a gene: 3. Per germline, CDR1 SQVTM and CDR2 ANQGSEA. The source is a woman in her forties in good health. Some clones in this sample may be carry-over from other donors' samples. The chain joins TRBV29-1 to TRBJ1-1; TRBD1 matches 9 bases. The source material was PBMCs. CDR3 loop: CSSDRGTEAFF. Written as DNA, the CDR3 is TGCAGCTCCGACAGGGGGACTGAAGCTTTCTTT.